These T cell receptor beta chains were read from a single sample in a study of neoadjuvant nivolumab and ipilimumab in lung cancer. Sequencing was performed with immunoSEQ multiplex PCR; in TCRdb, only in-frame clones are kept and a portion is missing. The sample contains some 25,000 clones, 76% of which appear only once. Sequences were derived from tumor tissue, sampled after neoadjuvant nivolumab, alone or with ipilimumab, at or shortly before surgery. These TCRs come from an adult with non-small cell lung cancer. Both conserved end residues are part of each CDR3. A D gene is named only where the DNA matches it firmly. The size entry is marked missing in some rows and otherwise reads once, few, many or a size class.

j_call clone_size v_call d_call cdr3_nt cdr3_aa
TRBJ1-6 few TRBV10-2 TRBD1 TGCGCCAGCAAGAAGACAGGGGTAGATTCACCCCTCCACTTT CASKKTGVDSPLHF
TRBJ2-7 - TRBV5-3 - TGTGCCAGAAGCTTGGGGACCTCCTACGAGCAGTACTTC CARSLGTSYEQYF
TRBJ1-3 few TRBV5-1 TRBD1 TGCGCCAGCAGCTTGGGACCAGGGGGCGCCTCTGGAAACACCATATATTTT CASSLGPGGASGNTIYF
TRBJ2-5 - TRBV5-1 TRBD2 TGCGCCAGCAGCCCGGGGGGGGGTGCGGAGACCCAGTACTTC CASSPGGGAETQYF
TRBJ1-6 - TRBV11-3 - TGTGCCAGCAGCTTGGGATCCTACGATTCACCCCTCCACTTT CASSLGSYDSPLHF
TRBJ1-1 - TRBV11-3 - TGTGCCAGCAGCGCACTCACCCCGAAAGCTTTCTTT CASSALTPKAFF
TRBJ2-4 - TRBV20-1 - TGCAGTGCGAAGACGGGGGACATTCAGTACTTC CSAKTGDIQYF
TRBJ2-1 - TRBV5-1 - TGCGCCAGCAGAACCTCGGGTACGGGTGAGCAGTTCTTC CASRTSGTGEQFF
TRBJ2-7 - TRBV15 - TGTGCCACCAGCAGACAGGGGTACGAGCAGTACTTC CATSRQGYEQYF
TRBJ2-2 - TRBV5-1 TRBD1 TGCGCCAGCAGCCCGGGACAGGGGGCAGGCGGGGAGCTGTTTTTT CASSPGQGAGGELFF
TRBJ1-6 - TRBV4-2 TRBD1 TGTGCCAGCAGCTCCGGGACAGCCTATAATTCACCCCTCCACTTT CASSSGTAYNSPLHF